The sequence of this TCR beta chain was determined in a study of T cell responses to AZD1222 COVID-19 vaccine. CDR1 is MDHEN and CDR2 is SYDVKM in the germline V gene. J was trimmed by 1 base and V by 5 bases; bases with no gene match: 4. The length of the CDR3 is 15 residues. Overall study findings and caveats: Without day 14 samples, only post-peak T cell repertoires were studied. Spike-wide coverage was observed for vaccine-associated CD4 TCRs, with dominant responses at 160-218 and 743-854. Reportedly, nearly half of unique spike TCRs recognized epitopes outside B.1.351/B.1.1.7 mutations. Recipients of two AZD1222 doses showed rising Spike-specific TCR breadth and depth.

About this clone: Its antigen is not known.

Some clones are missing from TCRdb's copy, which holds only in-frame ones; the method was immunoSEQ multiplex PCR. The sample has some 130,000 clones; 75% to 90% are singletons. The genes are TRBV28 and TRBJ2-2; TRBD1 matches 7 bases. This TCR came from an adult who received the AZD1222 COVID-19 vaccine. The sample was peripheral blood, taken 28 days after the second AZD1222 dose. The CDR3, as DNA: TGTGCCAGCAGTGGCGGACAGGTGAACACCGGGGAGCTGTTTTTT. This sequence encodes CASSGGQVNTGELFF.